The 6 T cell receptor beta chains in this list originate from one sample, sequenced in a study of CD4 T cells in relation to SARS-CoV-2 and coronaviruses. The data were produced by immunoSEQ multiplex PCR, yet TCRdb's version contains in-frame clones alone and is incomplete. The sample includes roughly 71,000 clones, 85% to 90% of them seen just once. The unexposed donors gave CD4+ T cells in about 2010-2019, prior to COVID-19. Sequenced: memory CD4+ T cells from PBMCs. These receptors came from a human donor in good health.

This CDR3 reads CASSLQISYNSPLHF. The CDR3 DNA reads TGTGCCAGCAGTTTACAGATCTCCTATAATTCACCCCTCCACTTT. The rearrangement links TRBV27 to TRBJ1-6; D is uncertain. Germline V gene lookup returns CDR1 MNHEY and CDR2 SMNVEV (reference sequence). Trimming removed 2 bases from V and 0 bases from J, with 5 bases in between. CDR3 length: 15 residues.

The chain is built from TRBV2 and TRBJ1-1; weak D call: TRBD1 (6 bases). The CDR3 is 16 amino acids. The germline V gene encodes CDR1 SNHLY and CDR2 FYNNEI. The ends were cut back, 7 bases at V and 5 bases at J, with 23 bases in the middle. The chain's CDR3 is CASTTRGGAGWTEAFF. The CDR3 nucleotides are TGTGCCAGCACCACGCGAGGGGGGGCGGGGTGGACTGAAGCTTTCTTT.

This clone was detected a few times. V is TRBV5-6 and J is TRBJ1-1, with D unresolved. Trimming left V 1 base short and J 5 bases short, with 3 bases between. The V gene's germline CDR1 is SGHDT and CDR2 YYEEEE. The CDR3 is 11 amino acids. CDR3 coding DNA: TGTGCCAGCAGCTTGTCGACTGAAGCTTTCTTT. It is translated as CASSLSTEAFF.

The CDR3 coding sequence is TGTGCCATCTCGACATCCTACGAGCAGTACTTC. As protein: CAISTSYEQYF. This rearrangement joins TRBV10-3 to TRBJ2-7; D gene unclear. CDR1 and CDR2 (germline): ENHRY, SYGVKD. This CDR3 spans 11 amino acids. Trimming took 8 bases from V and 1 from J, leaving 6 bases between them.

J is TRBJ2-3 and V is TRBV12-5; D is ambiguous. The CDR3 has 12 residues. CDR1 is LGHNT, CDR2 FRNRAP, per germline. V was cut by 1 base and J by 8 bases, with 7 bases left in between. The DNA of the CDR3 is TGTGCTAGTGGTTTGGACCGCGCTACGCAGTATTTT. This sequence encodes CASGLDRATQYF.

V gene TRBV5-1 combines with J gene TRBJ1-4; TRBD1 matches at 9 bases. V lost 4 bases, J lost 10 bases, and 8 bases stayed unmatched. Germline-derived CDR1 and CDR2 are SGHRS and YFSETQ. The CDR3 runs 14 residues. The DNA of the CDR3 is TGCGCCAGCAGCCCTGGGACAGGGCCCTTAAAACTGTTTTTT. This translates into CASSPGTGPLKLFF.